The rows below give T cell receptor beta chains drawn from one sample of a study of neurological immune-mediated disorders. TCRdb re-called the 5' RACE reads through MiXCR, storing one row per CDR3 protein. The table records roughly 74,000 distinct CDR3 sequences, 4% to 6% of them present only once. What was sequenced was PBMCs. These receptors were taken from a man between 18 and 35 years old with multiple sclerosis. Both conserved end residues are part of each CDR3. D genes are given only for firm matches. A clone size is listed for some rows: how often the clone was seen (once, few, many), or a class if it is expanded.

d_gene: TRBD1
j_gene: TRBJ1-1
v_gene: TRBV7-8
abundance: medium-sized
CDR3nt: TGTGCCAGCAGCTCGGACAGGGGGCGATTCGGCACTGAAGCTTTCTTT
CDR3aa: CASSSDRGRFGTEAFF

d_gene: TRBD1
j_gene: TRBJ2-7
v_gene: TRBV28
abundance: NA
CDR3nt: TGTGCCAGCAGTCCCTGGGATGGGACAGGGGTCAAAGAGCAGTACTTC
CDR3aa: CASSPWDGTGVKEQYF

d_gene: TRBD2
j_gene: TRBJ2-1
v_gene: TRBV12-3/TRBV12-4
abundance: many
CDR3nt: TGTGCCACCCAATGGAGCGGGAGCTACAATGAGCAGTTCTTC
CDR3aa: CATQWSGSYNEQFF

d_gene: NA
j_gene: TRBJ1-1
v_gene: TRBV20-1
abundance: many
CDR3nt: TGCAGTGCTAGGAGGCAGCATATGAACACTGAAGCTTTCTTT
CDR3aa: CSARRQHMNTEAFF

d_gene: NA
j_gene: TRBJ1-5
v_gene: TRBV5-8
abundance: many
CDR3nt: TGTGCCAGCAGCCCCATTGTCGGGGCGGGTCAGCCCCAGCATTTT
CDR3aa: CASSPIVGAGQPQHF

d_gene: TRBD1
j_gene: TRBJ1-3
v_gene: TRBV20-1
abundance: many
CDR3nt: TGCAGTGCTAGTGGGGCCGGGACAGGGTCTGCTGGAAACACCATATATTTT
CDR3aa: CSASGAGTGSAGNTIYF

d_gene: TRBD2
j_gene: TRBJ2-7
v_gene: TRBV20-1
abundance: many
CDR3nt: TGCAGTGCTAGAGATCGCCGACTAGCGGGGGGCGAGCAGTACTTC
CDR3aa: CSARDRRLAGGEQYF

d_gene: NA
j_gene: TRBJ1-1
v_gene: TRBV20-1
abundance: NA
CDR3nt: TGCAGTGCTAGTCCCCCAGACAGATACACTGAAGCTTTCTTT
CDR3aa: CSASPPDRYTEAFF

d_gene: NA
j_gene: TRBJ1-1
v_gene: TRBV5-1
abundance: many
CDR3nt: TGCGCCAGCAGCTTGCAGGGGAGTGAAGCTTTCTTT
CDR3aa: CASSLQGSEAFF

d_gene: NA
j_gene: TRBJ2-1
v_gene: TRBV5-1
abundance: many
CDR3nt: TGCGCCAGCAGCTTGGAGGGTCCAGAGCAGTTCTTC
CDR3aa: CASSLEGPEQFF

d_gene: TRBD2
j_gene: TRBJ2-7
v_gene: TRBV20-1
abundance: many
CDR3nt: TGCAGTGCGGTCCGTTCGGGGGACTACTACGAGCAGTACTTC
CDR3aa: CSAVRSGDYYEQYF

d_gene: NA
j_gene: TRBJ2-5
v_gene: TRBV24-1
abundance: many
CDR3nt: NA
CDR3aa: CATSVPNQETQYF

d_gene: TRBD1
j_gene: TRBJ2-7
v_gene: TRBV20-1
abundance: many
CDR3nt: TGCAGTGCTAGAGCCTATTACAGGGGGGCCACCTACGAGCAGTACTTC
CDR3aa: CSARAYYRGATYEQYF